This T cell receptor beta chain was captured in a study of cytomegalovirus exposure and HLA in healthy donors. On the study more broadly: An earlier analysis found 110 million or so unique TCR beta sequences from about 190 million T cells.

This clone has more than one count but fewer than ten. Its antigen remains unknown. Trimming at V came to 4 bases and at J to 4 bases, leaving 6 bases not matched to a gene. The CDR3 is 14 residues long. Germline CDR1 reads SGDLS; CDR2 reads YYNGEE. Study-level findings and limits: Cytomegalovirus-associated TCR beta chains were listed, numbering more than 150. The sole available immune exposure information was CMV serostatus. On later analysis, the bulk of CMV-associated TCR beta chains appeared to be HLA-restricted.

Primers: 60 Vbeta forward and 13 Jbeta reverse. Assay: immunoSEQ multiplex PCR; the TCRdb copy retains only in-frame clones and omits some. Of about 82,000 clones listed, 65% to 75% are singletons. The gene calls are TRBV9 and TRBJ2-5; 8 bases agree with TRBD1. The sequence was collected from a man between 35 and 55 years old in good health and CMV-seropositive. Sample: PBMCs. The CDR3 nucleotides are TGTGCCAGCAGCCCACAGGACAGGGTAGAGACCCAGTACTTC. Protein product: CASSPQDRVETQYF.